This TCR beta chain derives from a study of T cell responses to AZD1222 COVID-19 vaccine. Generated by immunoSEQ multiplex PCR, the TCRdb table keeps only in-frame clones and is missing some. This table holds some 120,000 clones, about 88% found once. General observations from the study: Nearly half of unique spike-specific TCRs reportedly avoided B.1.351 and B.1.1.7 mutated regions. Two AZD1222 doses significantly raised spike-specific TCR breadth and depth over controls.

This CDR3 has 14 amino acids. Germline-derived CDR1 and CDR2 are SGDLS and YYNGEE. Trimming pared 2 bases from V and 7 bases from J, leaving 13 bases between. As to this clone: Antigen: not known.

The specimen was peripheral blood, collected on day 0 of AZD1222 vaccination. The TCR sequence derives from an adult in good health. The V and J genes are TRBV9 and TRBJ1-5; D call uncertain. This CDR3 is CASSVDGMGQPQHF. The CDR3 region has the DNA TGTGCCAGCAGCGTCGACGGTATGGGGCAGCCCCAGCATTTT.